What follows describes a single TCR beta chain. What it binds is not known. These data belong to a study of T cell responses to AZD1222 COVID-19 vaccine. On the study more broadly: The study pooled second doses at about 4 or about 12 weeks. Study-wide results and limits: Repertoires were obtained solely post-peak T cell response. Baseline seropositives among AZD1222 recipients totaled only six or seven.

Some clones are missing from TCRdb's copy, which holds only in-frame ones; the method was immunoSEQ multiplex PCR. The sample lists over 150,000 clones; roughly 92% were seen once. Germline V gene data show CDR1 as SEHNR and CDR2 as FQNEAQ (reference sequence). This CDR3 has 15 residues. With V trimmed by 2 bases and J by 8 bases, 10 bases remained unmatched. Sequencing used peripheral blood, obtained on day 0 of AZD1222 vaccination. This TCR derives from an adult in good health. The V gene is TRBV7-9, the J gene TRBJ1-2; 8 bases map to TRBD1. CDR3 sequence reads: CASSLQTGEAKGYTF. CDR3 nucleotide sequence: TGTGCCAGCAGCTTACAGACAGGGGAGGCTAAAGGCTACACCTTC.